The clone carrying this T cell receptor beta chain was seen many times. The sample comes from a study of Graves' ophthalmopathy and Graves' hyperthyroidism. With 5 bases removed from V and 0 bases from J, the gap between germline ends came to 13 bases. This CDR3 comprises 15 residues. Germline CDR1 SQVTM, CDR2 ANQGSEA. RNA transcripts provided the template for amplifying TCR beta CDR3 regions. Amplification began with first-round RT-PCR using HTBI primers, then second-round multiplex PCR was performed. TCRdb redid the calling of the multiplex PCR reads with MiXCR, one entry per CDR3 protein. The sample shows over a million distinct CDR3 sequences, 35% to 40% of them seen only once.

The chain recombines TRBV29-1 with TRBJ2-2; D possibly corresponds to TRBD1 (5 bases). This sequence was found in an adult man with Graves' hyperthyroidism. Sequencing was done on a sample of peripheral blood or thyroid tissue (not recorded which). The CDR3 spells CSVSSPGSNTGELFF. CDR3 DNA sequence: TGCAGCGTTTCGTCACCAGGGTCGAACACCGGGGAGCTGTTTTTT.